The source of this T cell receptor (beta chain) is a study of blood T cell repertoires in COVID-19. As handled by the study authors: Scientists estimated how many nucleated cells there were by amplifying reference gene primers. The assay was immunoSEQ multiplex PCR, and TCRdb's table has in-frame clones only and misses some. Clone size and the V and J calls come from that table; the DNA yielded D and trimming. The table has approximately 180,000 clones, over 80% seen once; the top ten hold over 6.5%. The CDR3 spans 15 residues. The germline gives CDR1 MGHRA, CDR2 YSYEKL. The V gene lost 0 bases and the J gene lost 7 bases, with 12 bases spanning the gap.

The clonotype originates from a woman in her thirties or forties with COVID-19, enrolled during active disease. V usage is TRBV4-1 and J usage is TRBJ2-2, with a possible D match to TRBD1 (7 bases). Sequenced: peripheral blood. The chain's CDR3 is CASSQERQGGGELFF. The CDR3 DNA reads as TGCGCCAGCAGCCAAGAAAGACAGGGAGGCGGGGAGCTGTTTTTT.